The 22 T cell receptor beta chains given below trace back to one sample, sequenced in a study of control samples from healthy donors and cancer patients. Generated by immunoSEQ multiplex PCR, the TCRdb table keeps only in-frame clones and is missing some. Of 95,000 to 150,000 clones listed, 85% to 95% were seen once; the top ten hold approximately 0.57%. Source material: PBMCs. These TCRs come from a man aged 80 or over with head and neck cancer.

CDR3 in amino acids: CATSDPGQGTTDTQYF. CDR3 DNA sequence: TGTGCCACCAGTGACCCGGGACAGGGTACCACAGATACGCAGTATTTT. V usage is TRBV24-1 and J usage is TRBJ2-3, with TRBD1 matching 9 bases. V dropped 4 bases and J dropped 2; count of bases not matched to a gene: 6. Germline V lookup: CDR1 KGHDR, CDR2 SFDVKD. CDR3 size: 16 residues.

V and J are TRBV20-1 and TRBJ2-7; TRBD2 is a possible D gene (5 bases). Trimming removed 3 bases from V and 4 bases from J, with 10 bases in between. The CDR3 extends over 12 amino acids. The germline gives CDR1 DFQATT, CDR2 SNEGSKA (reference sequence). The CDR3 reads CSASRRSYEQYF. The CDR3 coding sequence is TGCAGTGCTAGTAGGAGGAGTTACGAGCAGTACTTC.

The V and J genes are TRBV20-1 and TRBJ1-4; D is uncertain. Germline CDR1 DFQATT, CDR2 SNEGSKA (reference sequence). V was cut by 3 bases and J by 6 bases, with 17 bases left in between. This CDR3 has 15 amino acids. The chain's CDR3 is CSASNTRQGYEKLFF. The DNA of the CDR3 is TGCAGTGCTAGTAATACCCGACAAGGATATGAAAAACTGTTTTTT.

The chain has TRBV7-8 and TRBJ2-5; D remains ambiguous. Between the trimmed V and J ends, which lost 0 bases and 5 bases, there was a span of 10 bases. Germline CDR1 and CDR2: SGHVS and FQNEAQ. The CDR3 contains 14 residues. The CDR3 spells CASSLAPARETQYF. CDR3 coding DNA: TGTGCCAGCAGCTTAGCGCCGGCCAGGGAGACCCAGTACTTC.

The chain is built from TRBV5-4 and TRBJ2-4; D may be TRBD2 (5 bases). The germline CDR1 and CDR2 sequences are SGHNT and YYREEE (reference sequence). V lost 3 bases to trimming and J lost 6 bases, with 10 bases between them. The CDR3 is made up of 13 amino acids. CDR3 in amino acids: CASSSDAGNIQYF. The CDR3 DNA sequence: TGTGCCAGCAGCTCAGACGCGGGAAACATTCAGTACTTC.

CDR3 sequence (DNA): TGTGCCAGCAGTTCACGGGGACAGGGGTTTAGCGAGCAGTACTTC. This translates into CASSSRGQGFSEQYF. The chain uses TRBV27 and TRBJ2-7; 10 bases map to TRBD1. The CDR3 totals 15 residues. CDR1 is MNHEY, CDR2 SMNVEV, per germline (reference sequence). With 4 bases clipped from V and 6 bases from J, the junction kept 9 bases outside the gene matches.

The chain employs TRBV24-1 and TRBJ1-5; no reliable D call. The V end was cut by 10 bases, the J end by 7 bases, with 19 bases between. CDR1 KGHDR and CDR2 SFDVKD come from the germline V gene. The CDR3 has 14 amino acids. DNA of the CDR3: TGTGCCACGCGGGTTGGGCGTCCCAGACAGCCCCAGCATTTT. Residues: CATRVGRPRQPQHF.

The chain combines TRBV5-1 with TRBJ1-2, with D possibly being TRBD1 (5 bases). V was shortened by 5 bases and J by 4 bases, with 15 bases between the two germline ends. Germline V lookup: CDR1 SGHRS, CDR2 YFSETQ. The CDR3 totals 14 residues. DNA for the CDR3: TGCGCCAGCAGTACAGGAGGCCTCAGCTATGGCTACACCTTC. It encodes CASSTGGLSYGYTF. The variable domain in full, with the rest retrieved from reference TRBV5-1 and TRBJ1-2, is KAGVTQTPRYLIKTRGQQVTLSCSPISGHRSVSWYQQTPGQGLQFLFEYFSETQRNKGNFPGRFSGRQFSNSRSEMNVSTLELGDSALYLCASSTGGLSYGYTFGSGTRLTVV.

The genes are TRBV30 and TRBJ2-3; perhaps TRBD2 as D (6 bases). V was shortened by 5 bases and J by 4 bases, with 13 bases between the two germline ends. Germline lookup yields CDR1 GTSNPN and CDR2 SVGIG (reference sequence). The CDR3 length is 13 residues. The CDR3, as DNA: TGTGCCTGGTCGAGCGGGTTTGCAGATACGCAGTATTTT. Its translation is CAWSSGFADTQYF.

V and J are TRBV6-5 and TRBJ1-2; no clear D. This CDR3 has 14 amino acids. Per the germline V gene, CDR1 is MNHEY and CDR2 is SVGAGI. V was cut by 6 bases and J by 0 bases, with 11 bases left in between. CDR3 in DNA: TGTGCCAGCAGACACAATCGTGCTAACTATGGCTACACCTTC. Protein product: CASRHNRANYGYTF.

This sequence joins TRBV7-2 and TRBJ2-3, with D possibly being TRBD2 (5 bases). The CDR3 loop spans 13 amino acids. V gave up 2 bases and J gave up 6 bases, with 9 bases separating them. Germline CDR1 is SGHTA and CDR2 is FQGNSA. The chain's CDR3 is CASSLMGSDTQYF. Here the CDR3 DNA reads TGTGCCAGCAGCTTAATGGGGAGCGATACGCAGTATTTT.

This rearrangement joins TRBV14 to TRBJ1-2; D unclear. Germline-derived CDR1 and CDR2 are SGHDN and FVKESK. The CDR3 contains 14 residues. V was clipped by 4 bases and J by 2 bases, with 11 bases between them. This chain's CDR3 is CASSLFIQNYGYTF. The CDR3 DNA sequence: TGTGCCAGCAGCCTTTTTATTCAAAACTATGGCTACACCTTC.

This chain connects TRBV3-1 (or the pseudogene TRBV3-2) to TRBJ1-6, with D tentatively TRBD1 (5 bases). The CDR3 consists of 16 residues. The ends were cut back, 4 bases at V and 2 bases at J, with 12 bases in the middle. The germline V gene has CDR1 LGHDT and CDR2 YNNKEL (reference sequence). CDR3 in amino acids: CASSLWRGAYNSPLHF. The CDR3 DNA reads TGTGCCAGCAGCCTATGGAGGGGCGCCTATAATTCACCCCTCCACTTT.

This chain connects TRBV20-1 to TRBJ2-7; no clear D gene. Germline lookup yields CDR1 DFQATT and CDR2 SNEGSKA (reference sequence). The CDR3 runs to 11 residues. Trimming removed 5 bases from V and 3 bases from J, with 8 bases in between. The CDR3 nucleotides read TGCAGTGCTTTTCAAGACTACGAGCAGTACTTC. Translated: CSAFQDYEQYF.

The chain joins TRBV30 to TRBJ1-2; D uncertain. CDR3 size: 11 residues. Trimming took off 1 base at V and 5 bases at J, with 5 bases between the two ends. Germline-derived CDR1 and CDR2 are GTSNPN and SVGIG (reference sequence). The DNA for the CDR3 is TGTGCCTGGAGTGGATGGTATGGCTACACCTTC. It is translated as CAWSGWYGYTF.

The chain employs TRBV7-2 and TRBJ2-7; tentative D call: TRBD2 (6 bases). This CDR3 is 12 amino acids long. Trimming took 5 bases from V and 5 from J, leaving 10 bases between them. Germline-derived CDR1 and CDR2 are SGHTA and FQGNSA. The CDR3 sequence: CASSRDFHEQYF. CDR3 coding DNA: TGTGCCAGCAGCCGGGACTTCCACGAGCAGTACTTC. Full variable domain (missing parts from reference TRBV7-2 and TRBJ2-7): GAGVSQSPSNKVTEKGKDVELRCDPISGHTALYWYRQSLGQGLEFLIYFQGNSAPDKSGLPSDRFSAERTGGSVSTLTIQRTQQEDSAVYLCASSRDFHEQYFGPGTRLTVT.

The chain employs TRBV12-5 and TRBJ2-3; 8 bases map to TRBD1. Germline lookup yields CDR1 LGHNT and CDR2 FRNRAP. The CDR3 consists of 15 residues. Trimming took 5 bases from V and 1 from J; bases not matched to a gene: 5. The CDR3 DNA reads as TGTGCTAGTGGTCAGGGGGCGCTGGGCACAGATACGCAGTATTTT. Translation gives CASGQGALGTDTQYF.

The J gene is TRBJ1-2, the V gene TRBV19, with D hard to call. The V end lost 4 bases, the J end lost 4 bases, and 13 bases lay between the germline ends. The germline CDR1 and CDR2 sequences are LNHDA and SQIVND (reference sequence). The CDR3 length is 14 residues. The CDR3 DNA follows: TGTGCCAGTAGTACCGTTCGTGGGAGCTATGGCTACACCTTC. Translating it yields CASSTVRGSYGYTF.

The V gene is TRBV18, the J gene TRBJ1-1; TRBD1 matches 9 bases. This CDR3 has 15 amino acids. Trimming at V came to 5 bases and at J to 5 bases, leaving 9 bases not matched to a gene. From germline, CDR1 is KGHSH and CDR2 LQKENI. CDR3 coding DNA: TGTGCCAGCTCATCCTTCCCGGGACAGGGTACTGAAGCTTTCTTT. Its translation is CASSSFPGQGTEAFF. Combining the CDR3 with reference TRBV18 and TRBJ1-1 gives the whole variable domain NAGVMQNPRHLVRRRGQEARLRCSPMKGHSHVYWYRQLPEEGLKFMVYLQKENIIDESGMPKERFSAEFPKEGPSILRIQQVVRGDSAAYFCASSSFPGQGTEAFFGQGTRLTVV.

The CDR3 sequence is CASSLALGTGTVRATEAFF. In DNA, the CDR3 is TGTGCCAGCAGCTTAGCGCTTGGGACAGGGACCGTGCGGGCCACTGAAGCTTTCTTT. J is TRBJ1-1 and V is TRBV7-2; 9 bases are a match to TRBD1. CDR1 is SGHTA and CDR2 is FQGNSA in the germline V gene. V was clipped by 0 bases and J by 4 bases; unmatched bases: 15. The CDR3 extends over 19 amino acids.

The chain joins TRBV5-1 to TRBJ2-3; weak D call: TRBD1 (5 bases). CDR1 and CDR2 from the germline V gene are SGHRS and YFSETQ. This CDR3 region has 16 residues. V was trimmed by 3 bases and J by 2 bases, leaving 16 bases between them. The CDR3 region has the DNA TGCGCCAGCAGCTCGACAGTGAGTGTCGTCACAGATACGCAGTATTTT. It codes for CASSSTVSVVTDTQYF.

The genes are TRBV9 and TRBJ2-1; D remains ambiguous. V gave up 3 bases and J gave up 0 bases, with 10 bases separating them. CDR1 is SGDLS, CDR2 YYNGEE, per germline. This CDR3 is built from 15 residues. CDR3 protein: CASSEGKSSYNEQFF. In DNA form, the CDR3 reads TGTGCCAGCAGCGAGGGAAAAAGCTCCTACAATGAGCAGTTCTTC. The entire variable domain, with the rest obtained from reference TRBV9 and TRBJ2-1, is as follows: DSGVTQTPKHLITATGQRVTLRCSPRSGDLSVYWYQQSLDQGLQFLIQYYNGEERAKGNILERFSAQQFPDLHSELNLSSLELGDSALYFCASSEGKSSYNEQFFGPGTRLTVL.